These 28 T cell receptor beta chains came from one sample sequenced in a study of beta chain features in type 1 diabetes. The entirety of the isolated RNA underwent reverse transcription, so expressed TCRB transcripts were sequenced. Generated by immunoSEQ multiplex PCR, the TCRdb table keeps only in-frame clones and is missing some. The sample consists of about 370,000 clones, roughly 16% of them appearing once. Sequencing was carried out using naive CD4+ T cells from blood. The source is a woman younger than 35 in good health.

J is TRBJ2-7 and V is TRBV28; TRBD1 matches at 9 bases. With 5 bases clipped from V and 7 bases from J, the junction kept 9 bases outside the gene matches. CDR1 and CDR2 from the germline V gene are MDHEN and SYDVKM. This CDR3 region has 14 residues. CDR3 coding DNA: TGTGCCAGCAGTGGCCCGGGGACAGGGAGAGAGCAGTACTTC. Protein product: CASSGPGTGREQYF. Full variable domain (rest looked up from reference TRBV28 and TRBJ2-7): DVKVTQSSRYLVKRTGEKVFLECVQDMDHENMFWYRQDPGLGLRLIYFSYDVKMKEKGDIPEGYSVSREKKERFSLILESASTNQTSMYLCASSGPGTGREQYFGPGTRLTVT.

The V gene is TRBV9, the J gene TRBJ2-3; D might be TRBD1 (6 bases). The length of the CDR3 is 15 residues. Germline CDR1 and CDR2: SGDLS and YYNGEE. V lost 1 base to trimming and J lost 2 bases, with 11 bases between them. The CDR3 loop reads CASSVPRGSTDTQYF. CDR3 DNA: TGTGCCAGCAGCGTACCCAGGGGATCCACAGATACGCAGTATTTT. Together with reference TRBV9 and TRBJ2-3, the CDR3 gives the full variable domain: DSGVTQTPKHLITATGQRVTLRCSPRSGDLSVYWYQQSLDQGLQFLIQYYNGEERAKGNILERFSAQQFPDLHSELNLSSLELGDSALYFCASSVPRGSTDTQYFGPGTRLTVL.

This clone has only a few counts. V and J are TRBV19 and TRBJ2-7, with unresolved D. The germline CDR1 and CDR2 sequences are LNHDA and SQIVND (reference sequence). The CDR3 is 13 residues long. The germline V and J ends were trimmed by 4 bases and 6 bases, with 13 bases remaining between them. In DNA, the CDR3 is TGTGCCAGTAGTAATACCCTGGCCCTCGAGCAGTACTTC. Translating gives CASSNTLALEQYF.

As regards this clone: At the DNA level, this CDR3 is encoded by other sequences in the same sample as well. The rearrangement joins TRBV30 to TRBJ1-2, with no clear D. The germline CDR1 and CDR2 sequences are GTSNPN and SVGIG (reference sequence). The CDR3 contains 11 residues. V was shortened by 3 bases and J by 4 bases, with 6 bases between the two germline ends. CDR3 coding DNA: TGTGCCTGGAGCCCCCTCTATGGCTACACCTTC. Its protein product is CAWSPLYGYTF.

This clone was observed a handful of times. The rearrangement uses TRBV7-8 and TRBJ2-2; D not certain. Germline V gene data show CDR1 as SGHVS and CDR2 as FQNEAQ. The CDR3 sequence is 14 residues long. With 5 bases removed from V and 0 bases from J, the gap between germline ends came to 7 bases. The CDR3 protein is CASSPRANTGELFF. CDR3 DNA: TGTGCCAGCAGCCCGCGAGCGAACACCGGGGAGCTGTTTTTT.

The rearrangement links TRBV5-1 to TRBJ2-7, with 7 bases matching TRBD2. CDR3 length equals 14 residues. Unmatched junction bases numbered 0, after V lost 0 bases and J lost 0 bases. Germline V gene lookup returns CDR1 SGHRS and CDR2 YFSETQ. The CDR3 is CASSLGTSSYEQYF. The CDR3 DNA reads TGCGCCAGCAGCTTGGGGACTAGCTCCTACGAGCAGTACTTC.

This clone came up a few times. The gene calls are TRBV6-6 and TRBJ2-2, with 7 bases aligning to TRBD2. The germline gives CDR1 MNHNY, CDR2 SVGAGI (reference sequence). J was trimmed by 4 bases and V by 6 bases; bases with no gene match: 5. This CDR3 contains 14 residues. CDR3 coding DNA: TGTGCCAGCAGGTCCGGGACTACCACCGGGGAGCTGTTTTTT. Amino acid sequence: CASRSGTTTGELFF.

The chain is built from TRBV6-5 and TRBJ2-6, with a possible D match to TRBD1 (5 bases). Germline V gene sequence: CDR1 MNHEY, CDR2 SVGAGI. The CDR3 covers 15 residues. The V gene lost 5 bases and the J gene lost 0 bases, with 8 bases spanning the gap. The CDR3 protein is CASSRGHSGANVLTF. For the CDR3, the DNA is TGTGCCAGCAGTCGTGGACACTCTGGGGCCAACGTCCTGACTTTC.

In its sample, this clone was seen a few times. CDR3 DNA sequence: TGTGCCAGCACTGTGGACAGGGGGTTATCCTACAATGAGCAGTTCTTC. The encoded protein is CASTVDRGLSYNEQFF. The V call is TRBV2, the J call TRBJ2-1, with TRBD1 matching 10 bases. Unmatched junction bases numbered 7, after V lost 7 bases and J lost 1 base. This CDR3 spans 16 amino acids. The germline V gene encodes CDR1 SNHLY and CDR2 FYNNEI.

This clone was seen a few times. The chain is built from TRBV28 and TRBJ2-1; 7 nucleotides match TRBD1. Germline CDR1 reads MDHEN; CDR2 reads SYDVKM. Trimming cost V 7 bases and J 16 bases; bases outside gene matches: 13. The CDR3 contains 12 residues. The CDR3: CASISPGQSSFF. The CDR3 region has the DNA TGTGCCAGCATCTCTCCGGGACAGAGCTCTTTCTTC.

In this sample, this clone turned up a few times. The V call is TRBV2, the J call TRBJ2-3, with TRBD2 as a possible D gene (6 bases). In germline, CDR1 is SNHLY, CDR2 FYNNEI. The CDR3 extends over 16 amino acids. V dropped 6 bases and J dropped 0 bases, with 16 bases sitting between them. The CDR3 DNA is TGTGCCAGCAGAGATCGTACCGGGACTAGCACAGATACGCAGTATTTT. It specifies CASRDRTGTSTDTQYF.

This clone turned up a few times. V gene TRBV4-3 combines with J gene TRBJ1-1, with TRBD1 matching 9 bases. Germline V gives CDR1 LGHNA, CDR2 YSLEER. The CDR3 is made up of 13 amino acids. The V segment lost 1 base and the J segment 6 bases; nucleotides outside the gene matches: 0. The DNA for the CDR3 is TGCGCCAGCAGCCAAGGACAGGGGGCTGAAGCTTTCTTT. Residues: CASSQGQGAEAFF.

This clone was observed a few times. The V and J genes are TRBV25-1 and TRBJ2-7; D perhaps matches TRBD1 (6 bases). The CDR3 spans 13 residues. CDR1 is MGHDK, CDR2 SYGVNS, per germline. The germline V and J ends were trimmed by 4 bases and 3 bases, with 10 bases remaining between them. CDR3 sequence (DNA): TGTGCCAGCAGTGTACAGGGACGCTACGAGCAGTACTTC. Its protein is CASSVQGRYEQYF.

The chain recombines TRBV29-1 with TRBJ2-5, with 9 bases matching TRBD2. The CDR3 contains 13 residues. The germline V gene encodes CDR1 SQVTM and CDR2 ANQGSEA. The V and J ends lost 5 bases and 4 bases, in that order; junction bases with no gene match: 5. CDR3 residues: CSVRAGGGETQYF. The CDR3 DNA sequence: TGCAGCGTTCGAGCGGGAGGAGGAGAGACCCAGTACTTC.

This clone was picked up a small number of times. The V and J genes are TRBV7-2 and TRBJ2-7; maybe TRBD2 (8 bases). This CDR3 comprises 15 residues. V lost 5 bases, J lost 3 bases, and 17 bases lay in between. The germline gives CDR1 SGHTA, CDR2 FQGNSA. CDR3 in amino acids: CASSRGGTAVYEQYF. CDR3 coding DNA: TGTGCCAGCAGCCGGGGGGGGACAGCGGTCTACGAGCAGTACTTC.

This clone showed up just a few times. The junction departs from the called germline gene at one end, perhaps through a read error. CDR3 nucleotides: TGTGCTAGCAGCGCAACCGGGACAGGGAGCGAGACCCAGTACTTC. Translation: CASSATGTGSETQYF. This sequence joins TRBV7-7 and TRBJ2-5; TRBD1 agrees at 9 bases. The CDR3 spans 15 residues. Germline loops: CDR1 SSHAT, CDR2 FNYEAQ (reference sequence).

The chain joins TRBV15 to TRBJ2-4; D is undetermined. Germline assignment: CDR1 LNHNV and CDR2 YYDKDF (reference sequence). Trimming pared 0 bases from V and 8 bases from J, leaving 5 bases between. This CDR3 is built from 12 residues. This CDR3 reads CATSRDAYIQYF. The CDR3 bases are TGTGCCACCAGCAGAGATGCGTACATTCAGTACTTC.

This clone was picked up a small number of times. In DNA, the CDR3 is TGCGCCAGCAGCTTGCCCTGGACAGGTACAGATACGCAGTATTTT. Translation gives CASSLPWTGTDTQYF. The V gene is TRBV5-1, the J gene TRBJ2-3, with 7 bases that match TRBD1. The V gene end was trimmed by 1 base and the J gene end by 3 bases; junction bases not matched to a gene: 5. The germline V gene has CDR1 SGHRS and CDR2 YFSETQ. The CDR3 length is 15 residues.

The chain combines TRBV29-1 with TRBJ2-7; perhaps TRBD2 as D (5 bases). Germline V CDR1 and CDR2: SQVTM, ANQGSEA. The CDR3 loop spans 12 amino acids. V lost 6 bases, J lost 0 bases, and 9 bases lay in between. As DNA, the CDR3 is TGCAGCGTCGGACTGCTCTCCTACGAGCAGTACTTC. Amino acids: CSVGLLSYEQYF.

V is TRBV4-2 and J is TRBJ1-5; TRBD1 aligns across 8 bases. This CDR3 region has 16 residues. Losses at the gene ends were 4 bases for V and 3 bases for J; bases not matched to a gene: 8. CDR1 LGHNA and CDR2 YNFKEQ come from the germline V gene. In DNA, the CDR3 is TGTGCCAGCAGCCCTGGACAGGGATCTTTCAATCAGCCCCAGCATTTT. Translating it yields CASSPGQGSFNQPQHF.

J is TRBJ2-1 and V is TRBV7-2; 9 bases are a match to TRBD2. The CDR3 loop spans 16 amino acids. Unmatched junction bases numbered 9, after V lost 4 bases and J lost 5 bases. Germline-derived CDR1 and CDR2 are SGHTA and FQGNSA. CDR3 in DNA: TGTGCCAGCAGCTCCTATAGCGGGAGACCCCACAATGAGCAGTTCTTC. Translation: CASSSYSGRPHNEQFF. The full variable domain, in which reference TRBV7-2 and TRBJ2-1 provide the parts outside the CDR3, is GAGVSQSPSNKVTEKGKDVELRCDPISGHTALYWYRQSLGQGLEFLIYFQGNSAPDKSGLPSDRFSAERTGGSVSTLTIQRTQQEDSAVYLCASSSYSGRPHNEQFFGPGTRLTVL.

In nucleotides, the CDR3 is TGTGCCAGCAGCTGGGGACAGATGAACACTGAAGCTTTCTTT. Translated, it gives CASSWGQMNTEAFF. The chain combines TRBV5-6 with TRBJ1-1; 7 bases are shared with TRBD1. This CDR3 has 14 residues. Germline CDR1 and CDR2: SGHDT and YYEEEE. V shed 3 bases, J shed 0 bases, and the junction held 2 bases outside the gene matches.

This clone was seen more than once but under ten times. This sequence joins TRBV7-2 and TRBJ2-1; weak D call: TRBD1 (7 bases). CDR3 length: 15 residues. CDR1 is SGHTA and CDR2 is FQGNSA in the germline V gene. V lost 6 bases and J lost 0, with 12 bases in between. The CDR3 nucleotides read TGTGCCAGCAGTATCCAGGGGGGCTCCTACAATGAGCAGTTCTTC. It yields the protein CASSIQGGSYNEQFF.

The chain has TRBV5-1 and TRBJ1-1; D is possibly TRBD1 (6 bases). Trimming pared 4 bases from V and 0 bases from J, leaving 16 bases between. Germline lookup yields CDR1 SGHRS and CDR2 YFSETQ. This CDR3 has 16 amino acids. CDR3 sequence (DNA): TGCGCCAGCAGCACAGATACAGGGTCCTTGAACACTGAAGCTTTCTTT. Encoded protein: CASSTDTGSLNTEAFF.

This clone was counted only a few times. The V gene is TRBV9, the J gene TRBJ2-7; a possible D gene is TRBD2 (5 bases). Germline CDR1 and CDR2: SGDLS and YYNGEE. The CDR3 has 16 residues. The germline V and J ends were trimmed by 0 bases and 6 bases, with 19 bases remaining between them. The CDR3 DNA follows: TGTGCCAGCAGCGTAGCCCTCTGGGGAGTGGACGGCGAGCAGTACTTC. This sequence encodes CASSVALWGVDGEQYF.

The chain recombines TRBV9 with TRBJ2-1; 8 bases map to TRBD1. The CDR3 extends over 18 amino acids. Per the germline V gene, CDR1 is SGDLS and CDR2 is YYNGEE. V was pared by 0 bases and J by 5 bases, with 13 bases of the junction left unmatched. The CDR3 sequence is CASSVVFGGDRQDNEQFF. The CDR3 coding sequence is TGTGCCAGCAGCGTAGTATTTGGAGGGGACAGGCAGGACAATGAGCAGTTCTTC.

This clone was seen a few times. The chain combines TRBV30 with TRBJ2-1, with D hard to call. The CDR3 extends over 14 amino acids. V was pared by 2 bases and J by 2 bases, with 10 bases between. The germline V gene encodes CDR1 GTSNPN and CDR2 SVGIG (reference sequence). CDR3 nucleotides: TGTGCCTGGAGTCCTGGAGCGACCTACAATGAGCAGTTCTTC. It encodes CAWSPGATYNEQFF.

The CDR3 here is CASSGGQTTNEKLFF. CDR3 DNA: TGTGCCAGCTCAGGTGGACAGACAACTAATGAAAAACTGTTTTTT. J is TRBJ1-4 and V is TRBV18; perhaps TRBD1 as D (6 bases). The CDR3 contains 15 residues. V lost 5 bases and J 0 bases, leaving 10 bases between the germline ends. Germline-derived CDR1 and CDR2 are KGHSH and LQKENI.